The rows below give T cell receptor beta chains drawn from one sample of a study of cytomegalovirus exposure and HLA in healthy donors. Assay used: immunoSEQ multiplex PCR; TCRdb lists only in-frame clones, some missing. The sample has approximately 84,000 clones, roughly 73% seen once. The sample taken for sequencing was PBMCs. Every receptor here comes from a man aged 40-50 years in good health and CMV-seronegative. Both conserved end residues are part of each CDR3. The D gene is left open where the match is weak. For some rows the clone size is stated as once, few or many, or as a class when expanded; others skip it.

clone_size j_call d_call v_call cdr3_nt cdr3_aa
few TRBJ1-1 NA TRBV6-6 TGTGCCACCAGGGGCCAGGGCACCGATCTTACTGAAGCTTTCTTT CATRGQGTDLTEAFF
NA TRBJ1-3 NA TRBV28 TGTGCCAGCACCGATTCACAGGAATACGGAAACACCATATATTTT CASTDSQEYGNTIYF
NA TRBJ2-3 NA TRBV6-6 TGTGCCAGCCGTGGGGCAGGACGCACAGATACGCAGTATTTT CASRGAGRTDTQYF
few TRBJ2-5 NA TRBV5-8 TGTGCCAGCAGCTTGTACAGGGTAGGAGGCGAGACCCAGTACTTC CASSLYRVGGETQYF
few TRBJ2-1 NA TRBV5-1 TGCGCCAGCAGCCAACTTTCGGGAAACAATGAGCAGTTCTTC CASSQLSGNNEQFF
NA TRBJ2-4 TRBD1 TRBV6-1 TGTGCCAGCAGTGAGATGCCAGGGGGCGGAAACATTCAGTACTTC CASSEMPGGGNIQYF
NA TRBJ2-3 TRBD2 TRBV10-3 TGTGCCTCCAATCTTAGGACTAGCGGGAGCACAGATACGCAGTATTTT CASNLRTSGSTDTQYF
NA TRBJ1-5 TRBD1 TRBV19 TGTGCCAGTACCCAGGGGGTGGGGTTCCAGCCCCAGCATTTT CASTQGVGFQPQHF
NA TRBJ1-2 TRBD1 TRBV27 TGTGCCAGCAGACGGGACAGGGACTATGGCTACACCTTC CASRRDRDYGYTF
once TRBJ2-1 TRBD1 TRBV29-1 TGCAGCGTTAAAGGGGCACGTCCAGGACAGGGGCTGACGAGCTCCTACAATGAGCAGTTCTTC CSVKGARPGQGLTSSYNEQFF
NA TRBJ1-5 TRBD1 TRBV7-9 TGTGCCAGCAGCTGGGACAGGGGCAATCAGCCCCAGCATTTT CASSWDRGNQPQHF
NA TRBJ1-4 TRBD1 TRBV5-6 TGTGCCAGCAGCACAGGGGTAGGGGAAAAACTGTTTTTT CASSTGVGEKLFF
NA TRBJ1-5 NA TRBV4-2 TGTGCCAGCAGCCACAGGACAAGCAATCAGCCCCAGCATTTT CASSHRTSNQPQHF
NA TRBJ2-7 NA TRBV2 TGTGCCGCGACCGGGACTTTCTCCTACGAGCAGTACTTC CAATGTFSYEQYF
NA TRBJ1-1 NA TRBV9 TGTGCCAGCAGCGTAGATCCGGGTGCGAGGGTGAACACTGAAGCTTTCTTT CASSVDPGARVNTEAFF
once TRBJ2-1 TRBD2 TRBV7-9 TGTGCCAGCAGCTCCTGGACTAGCTTTAGCCGGCCCAATGAGCAGTTCTTC CASSSWTSFSRPNEQFF
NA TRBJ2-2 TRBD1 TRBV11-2 TGTGCCAGCAGCTCGCCCAGGGGGCGGAACACCGGGGAGCTGTTTTTT CASSSPRGRNTGELFF
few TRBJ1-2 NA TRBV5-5 TGTGCCAGCAGCTTTTTTCCGGCCCTAGGATACTATGGCTACACCTTC CASSFFPALGYYGYTF
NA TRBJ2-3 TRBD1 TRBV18 TGTGCCAGCTCACCAGGACAGGGAGGAGCAGATACGCAGTATTTT CASSPGQGGADTQYF
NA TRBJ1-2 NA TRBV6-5 TGTGCCAGCAGTTACTCGGTGGGGGGGTCTAACTATGGCTACACCTTC CASSYSVGGSNYGYTF
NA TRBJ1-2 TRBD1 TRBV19 TGTGCCAGTAGTACAAAGACAGGGTATGGAGACTATGGCTACACCTTC CASSTKTGYGDYGYTF
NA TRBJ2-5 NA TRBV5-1 TGCGCCAGCAGCTTGGAAGAAAGAGATCGGGAGACCCAGTACTTC CASSLEERDRETQYF
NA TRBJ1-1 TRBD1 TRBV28 TGTGCCAGCAGTCTATCATCGACAGGGGGCATGAACACTGAAGCTTTCTTT CASSLSSTGGMNTEAFF
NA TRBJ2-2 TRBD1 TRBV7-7 TGTGCTAGCAGCCCCGACAGGGAGTACACCGGGGAGCTGTTTTTT CASSPDREYTGELFF
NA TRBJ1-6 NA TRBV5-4 TGTGCCAGCAGCCGATCGGGTGACGGCTATAATTCACCCCTCCACTTT CASSRSGDGYNSPLHF
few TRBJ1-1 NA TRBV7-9 TGTGCCAGCAGCTTAGTGACAGCTGAAGCTTTCTTT CASSLVTAEAFF
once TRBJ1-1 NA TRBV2 TGTGCCAGCAGTGGACAGGCGCTGCTTTTGAACACTGAAGCTTTCTTT CASSGQALLLNTEAFF
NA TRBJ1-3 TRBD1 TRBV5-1 TGCGCCAGCAGCGACGGGACAGAAGGAAACACCATATATTTT CASSDGTEGNTIYF
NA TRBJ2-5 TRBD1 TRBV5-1 TGCGCCAGCAGCTTGGGTAGAGGGGGCAGTGAGACCCAGTACTTC CASSLGRGGSETQYF
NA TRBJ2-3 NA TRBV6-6 TGTGCCAGCACCCTCGATTTGAGGGACACAGATACGCAGTATTTT CASTLDLRDTDTQYF
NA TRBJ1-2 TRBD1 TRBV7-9 TGTGCCAGCAGCCTGGGACAGACCTATGGCTACACCTTC CASSLGQTYGYTF
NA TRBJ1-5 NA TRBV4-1 TGCGCCAGCAGCCCCCTCGGAGATAATCAGCCCCAGCATTTT CASSPLGDNQPQHF
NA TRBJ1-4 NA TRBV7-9 TGTGCCAGCAGCTTTTTGACAGGAGTTAATGAAAAACTGTTTTTT CASSFLTGVNEKLFF